Shown below are 27 T cell receptor beta chains from a single sample sequenced in a study of blood T cell repertoires in COVID-19. Assay used: immunoSEQ multiplex PCR; TCRdb lists only in-frame clones, some missing. This sample has some 15,000 clones, with 70% to 90% found just once. Source material: peripheral blood. Receptor source: a human donor in a cohort sampled during active COVID-19.

The chain joins TRBV7-8 to TRBJ1-2; 7 bases are a match to TRBD1. The J segment lost 2 bases and the V segment lost 5 bases, leaving 5 bases of the junction unmatched. Looked up from germline, CDR1 is SGHVS and CDR2 is FQNEAQ. CDR3 length: 14 residues. In DNA form, the CDR3 reads TGTGCCAGCAGCCCACGGGACAGAAACTATGGCTACACCTTC. It yields the protein CASSPRDRNYGYTF.

The rearrangement uses TRBV6-2 or TRBV6-3 and TRBJ2-7, with TRBD2 as a possible D gene (6 bases). V lost 5 bases and J lost 7, with 18 bases in between. CDR1 MNHEY and CDR2 SVGEGT come from the germline V gene. The CDR3 is 14 amino acids. The CDR3 DNA reads TGTGCCAGCAGTCGGGGACTGGAGTCTTGGGAGCAGTACTTC. Protein: CASSRGLESWEQYF.

V is TRBV6-5 and J is TRBJ1-1; D is undetermined. This CDR3 is built from 16 residues. The germline V gene has CDR1 MNHEY and CDR2 SVGAGI. Trimming took off 4 bases at V and 0 bases at J, with 15 bases between the two ends. The CDR3 is CASSFLPGSMNTEAFF. The CDR3 region has the DNA TGTGCCAGCAGTTTCCTCCCGGGAAGCATGAACACTGAAGCTTTCTTT.

V usage is TRBV12-3 or TRBV12-4 and J usage is TRBJ1-2, with D unresolved. The CDR3 covers 13 residues. Trimming left V 5 bases short and J 10 bases short, with 17 bases between. CDR3 bases: TGTGCCAGCAGTCCATACCCGGAGGGAGTCTACACCTTC. Amino acids: CASSPYPEGVYTF.

The V and J genes are TRBV3-1 (or the pseudogene TRBV3-2) and TRBJ2-7; a weak D match, TRBD1 (6 bases). Trimming stripped 5 bases from V and 4 bases from J, with 12 bases between. The germline gives CDR1 LGHDT, CDR2 YNNKEL (reference sequence). There are 13 residues in the CDR3. The CDR3 DNA follows: TGTGCCAGCAGCAAAACAGGGCCTTACGAGCAGTACTTC. Protein product: CASSKTGPYEQYF.

The chain combines TRBV5-6 with TRBJ2-6, with D maybe TRBD1 (6 bases). CDR3 length: 17 amino acids. Germline V gives CDR1 SGHDT, CDR2 YYEEEE. V lost 1 base and J lost 0, with 11 bases in between. CDR3 residues: CASSLSWGPSGANVLTF. In DNA form, the CDR3 reads TGTGCCAGCAGCTTGTCTTGGGGGCCCTCTGGGGCCAACGTCCTGACTTTC.

This chain uses TRBV14 with TRBJ2-3; TRBD2 matches 9 bases. Per the germline V gene, CDR1 is SGHDN and CDR2 is FVKESK. With V trimmed by 0 bases and J by 3 bases, 7 bases remained unmatched. The CDR3 covers 17 residues. The CDR3 is CASSQDYGGGATDTQYF. CDR3 nucleotide sequence: TGTGCCAGCAGCCAAGATTATGGCGGGGGGGCAACAGATACGCAGTATTTT.

V is TRBV5-4 and J is TRBJ2-2, with no clear D. Germline CDR1 reads SGHNT; CDR2 reads YYREEE (reference sequence). The germline V and J ends were trimmed by 0 bases and 8 bases, with 5 bases remaining between them. This CDR3 region has 12 residues. The CDR3 bases are TGTGCCAGCAGCTTGGAACTAGGGGAGCTGTTTTTT. As protein: CASSLELGELFF.

The genes are TRBV18 and TRBJ1-1; no firm D call. CDR1 KGHSH and CDR2 LQKENI come from the germline V gene. Trimming took 0 bases from V and 0 from J, leaving 8 bases between them. The CDR3 runs to 15 residues. The CDR3 coding sequence is TGTGCCAGCTCACCACCGGGCAGAATGAACACTGAAGCTTTCTTT. Its protein is CASSPPGRMNTEAFF.

The rearrangement joins TRBV5-6 to TRBJ1-1; D call uncertain. Germline CDR1 and CDR2: SGHDT and YYEEEE. There are 15 residues in the CDR3. The germline V and J ends were trimmed by 2 bases and 4 bases, with 15 bases remaining between them. The CDR3 region is CASSFLIGEGTEAFF. The CDR3, as DNA: TGTGCCAGCAGCTTTCTAATCGGGGAGGGCACTGAAGCTTTCTTT.

The rearrangement joins TRBV6-5 to TRBJ2-3, with a weak D call TRBD2 (6 bases). CDR1 and CDR2 from the germline V gene are MNHEY and SVGAGI. There are 13 residues in the CDR3. Trimming cost V 7 bases and J 2 bases, with 10 bases left between them. This chain's CDR3 is CASTGEVTDTQYF. The DNA of the CDR3 is TGTGCCAGCACGGGGGAGGTCACAGATACGCAGTATTTT.

This rearrangement joins TRBV5-1 to TRBJ1-2, with 12 bases matching TRBD1. The CDR3 extends over 15 amino acids. Losses at the gene ends were 2 bases for V and 8 bases for J; bases not matched to a gene: 7. Germline V gene lookup returns CDR1 SGHRS and CDR2 YFSETQ. CDR3 sequence: CASSFGGTGGEGYTF. In DNA, the CDR3 is TGCGCCAGCAGCTTTGGGGGGACAGGGGGCGAAGGCTACACCTTC.

The chain combines TRBV18 with TRBJ2-7; 9 nucleotides align to TRBD1. Germline V CDR1 and CDR2: KGHSH, LQKENI. V was clipped by 3 bases and J by 9 bases; unmatched bases: 15. This CDR3 comprises 16 residues. CDR3 DNA sequence: TGTGCCAGCTCACCTTGCCCGGGACAGGGCGGAGGTGGGCAGTACTTC. Translation: CASSPCPGQGGGGQYF.

The chain combines TRBV10-3 with TRBJ2-5; 12 bases are shared with TRBD2. V was pared by 3 bases and J by 2 bases, with 10 bases of the junction left unmatched. Germline CDR1 reads ENHRY; CDR2 reads SYGVKD. This CDR3 has 18 amino acids. Written as DNA, the CDR3 is TGTGCCATCAGTGAAGGCCTAGCGGGGGGGCCGCAACAAGAGACCCAGTACTTC. This translates into CAISEGLAGGPQQETQYF.

This chain joins TRBV7-3 and TRBJ2-1; perhaps TRBD2 as D (5 bases). Trimming left V 2 bases short and J 4 bases short, with 6 bases between. Germline CDR1 is SGHTA and CDR2 is FQGTGA. The CDR3 spans 13 residues. The chain's CDR3 is CASSLGLYNEQFF. CDR3 in DNA: TGTGCCAGCAGCTTAGGACTTTACAATGAGCAGTTCTTC. Using reference TRBV7-3 and TRBJ2-1 for the parts outside the CDR3, the full variable domain is GAGVSQTPSNKVTEKGKYVELRCDPISGHTALYWYRQSLGQGPEFLIYFQGTGAADDSGLPNDRFFAVRPEGSVSTLKIQRTERGDSAVYLCASSLGLYNEQFFGPGTRLTVL.

The CDR3: CASSAAGLSYNEQFF. The CDR3 nucleotides read TGCGCCAGCAGTGCGGCAGGCCTCTCTTACAATGAGCAGTTCTTC. This chain uses TRBV10-2 with TRBJ2-1, with D unclear. V was cut by 4 bases and J by 4 bases, with 14 bases left in between. Germline-derived CDR1 and CDR2 are WSHSY and SAAADI. This CDR3 spans 15 amino acids.

V and J are TRBV3-1 (or the pseudogene TRBV3-2) and TRBJ2-1, with 7 nucleotides matching TRBD1. With 1 base clipped from V and 8 bases from J, the junction kept 5 bases outside the gene matches. The CDR3 runs 14 residues. Germline V lookup: CDR1 LGHDT, CDR2 YNNKEL (reference sequence). The CDR3 region has the DNA TGTGCCAGCAGCCAAGCGACAGGGTCTGATGAGCAGTTCTTC. Amino acid sequence: CASSQATGSDEQFF.

The chain carries TRBV6-4 and TRBJ1-2, with 9 bases that match TRBD1. Germline CDR1 MRHNA, CDR2 SNTAGT. V shed 6 bases, J shed 7 bases, and the junction held 9 bases outside the gene matches. This CDR3 has 14 amino acids. The CDR3 loop is CASSPDRGFVGYTF. For the CDR3, the DNA is TGTGCCAGCAGCCCTGACAGGGGGTTTGTTGGCTACACCTTC.

J is TRBJ1-2 and V is TRBV10-2, with no clear D. V gave up 7 bases and J gave up 1 base, with 7 bases separating them. The germline gives CDR1 WSHSY, CDR2 SAAADI. The CDR3 contains 12 residues. The CDR3 DNA is TGCGCCAGCAATCCCGGTAACTATGGCTACACCTTC. This sequence encodes CASNPGNYGYTF.

The rearrangement links TRBV14 to TRBJ1-1; tentative D call: TRBD1 (6 bases). Germline CDR1 is SGHDN and CDR2 is FVKESK. Trimming stripped 6 bases from V and 1 base from J, with 12 bases between. CDR3 length: 14 amino acids. The CDR3 sequence: CASSRAGANTEAFF. The CDR3 DNA reads as TGTGCCAGCAGTCGTGCGGGGGCGAACACTGAAGCTTTCTTT.

The rearrangement links TRBV12-3 or TRBV12-4 to TRBJ1-1; D is unclear. The CDR3 is made up of 13 amino acids. With 6 bases removed from V and 1 base from J, the gap between germline ends came to 9 bases. The CDR3 loop is CASSPVGNTEAFF. As DNA, the CDR3 is TGTGCCAGCAGCCCCGTCGGGAACACTGAAGCTTTCTTT.

This clone came up once. V gene TRBV18 combines with J gene TRBJ1-1; D is ambiguous. The CDR3 totals 15 residues. The germline V and J ends were trimmed by 0 bases and 1 base, with 9 bases remaining between them. The germline CDR1 and CDR2 sequences are KGHSH and LQKENI. CDR3 sequence: CASSPPGSRNTEAFF. The CDR3 DNA sequence: TGTGCCAGCTCACCACCCGGGTCGAGGAACACTGAAGCTTTCTTT.

Only one count was recorded for this clone. The chain uses TRBV7-2 and TRBJ2-1; 11 nucleotides agree with TRBD2. CDR3 length: 16 residues. The germline gives CDR1 SGHTA, CDR2 FQGNSA. Trimming cost V 5 bases and J 2 bases; bases outside gene matches: 5. The CDR3 sequence: CASSPIAGGAYNEQFF. CDR3 in DNA: TGTGCCAGCAGCCCCATAGCGGGGGGGGCCTACAATGAGCAGTTCTTC.

The rearrangement joins TRBV11-2 to TRBJ2-2, with D possibly matching TRBD1 (6 bases). Trimming took 2 bases from V and 2 from J, leaving 12 bases between them. The germline V gene encodes CDR1 SGHAT and CDR2 FQNNGV. This CDR3 region has 16 residues. As DNA, the CDR3 is TGTGCCAGCAGCTTAAGAGGACAGATAAACACCGGGGAGCTGTTTTTT. It yields the protein CASSLRGQINTGELFF.

The V call is TRBV5-1, the J call TRBJ2-3, with a possible D match to TRBD2 (6 bases). Looked up from germline, CDR1 is SGHRS and CDR2 is YFSETQ. V was cut by 3 bases and J by 8 bases, with 13 bases left in between. The CDR3 consists of 13 residues. The DNA for the CDR3 is TGCGCCAGCAGCTCGGGACTTACGAGTACGCAGTATTTT. It codes for CASSSGLTSTQYF.

The CDR3 spells CASSERQGGSPLHF. In nucleotides, the CDR3 is TGTGCCAGCAGTGAAAGGCAGGGTGGGTCACCCCTCCACTTT. V gene TRBV2 combines with J gene TRBJ1-6, with D possibly matching TRBD1 (5 bases). V lost 2 bases, J lost 10 bases, and 12 bases lay in between. Germline V gives CDR1 SNHLY, CDR2 FYNNEI. This CDR3 comprises 14 residues.

The genes are TRBV6-2 or TRBV6-3 and TRBJ2-7, with D hard to call. The germline gives CDR1 MNHEY, CDR2 SVGEGT. The CDR3 is 13 amino acids. The V and J ends lost 4 bases and 1 base respectively, with 8 bases between them. CDR3 sequence (DNA): TGTGCCAGCAGTTTAGCCGGATCCTACGAGCAGTACTTC. Translation gives CASSLAGSYEQYF.